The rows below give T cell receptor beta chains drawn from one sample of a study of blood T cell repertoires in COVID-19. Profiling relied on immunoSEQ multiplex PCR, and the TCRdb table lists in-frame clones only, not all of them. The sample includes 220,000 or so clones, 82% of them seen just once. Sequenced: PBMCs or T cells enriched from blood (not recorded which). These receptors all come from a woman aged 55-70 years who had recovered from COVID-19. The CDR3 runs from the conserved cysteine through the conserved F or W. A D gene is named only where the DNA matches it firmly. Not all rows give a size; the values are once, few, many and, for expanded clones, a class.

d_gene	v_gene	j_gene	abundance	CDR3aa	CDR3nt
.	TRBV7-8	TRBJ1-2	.	CASSLAARGAGGYTF	TGTGCCAGCAGCTTAGCGGCGAGGGGCGCGGGGGGCTACACCTTC
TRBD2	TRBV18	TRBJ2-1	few	CASSPGLADGEQFF	TGTGCCAGCTCACCGGGACTAGCGGACGGAGAGCAGTTCTTC
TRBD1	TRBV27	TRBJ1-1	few	CASSAGQGGAEAFF	TGTGCCAGCAGTGCCGGACAGGGGGGAGCTGAAGCTTTCTTT
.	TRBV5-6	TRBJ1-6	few	CASSSYNSPLHF	TGTGCCAGCAGCTCGTATAATTCACCCCTCCACTTT
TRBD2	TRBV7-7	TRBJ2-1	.	CASSRALAGGYNEQFF	TGTGCCAGCAGCAGGGCACTAGCGGGAGGTTACAATGAGCAGTTCTTC
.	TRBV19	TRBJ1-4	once	CASSEGDLREKLFF	TGTGCCAGTAGTGAGGGGGACCTCAGAGAAAAACTGTTTTTT
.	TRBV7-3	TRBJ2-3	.	CASSSLGADTQYF	TGTGCCAGCAGCTCCTTGGGAGCAGATACGCAGTATTTT
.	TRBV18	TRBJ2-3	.	CASSPAGVGDTQYF	TGTGCCAGCTCACCGGCAGGGGTGGGAGATACGCAGTATTTT
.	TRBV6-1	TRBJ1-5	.	CASTEGMRGNQPQHF	TGTGCCAGTACCGAGGGAATGCGGGGCAATCAGCCCCAGCATTTT
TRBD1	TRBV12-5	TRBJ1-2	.	CASGLVPARDRESDYGYTF	TGTGCTAGTGGTTTGGTACCAGCCCGGGACAGGGAATCAGACTATGGCTACACCTTC